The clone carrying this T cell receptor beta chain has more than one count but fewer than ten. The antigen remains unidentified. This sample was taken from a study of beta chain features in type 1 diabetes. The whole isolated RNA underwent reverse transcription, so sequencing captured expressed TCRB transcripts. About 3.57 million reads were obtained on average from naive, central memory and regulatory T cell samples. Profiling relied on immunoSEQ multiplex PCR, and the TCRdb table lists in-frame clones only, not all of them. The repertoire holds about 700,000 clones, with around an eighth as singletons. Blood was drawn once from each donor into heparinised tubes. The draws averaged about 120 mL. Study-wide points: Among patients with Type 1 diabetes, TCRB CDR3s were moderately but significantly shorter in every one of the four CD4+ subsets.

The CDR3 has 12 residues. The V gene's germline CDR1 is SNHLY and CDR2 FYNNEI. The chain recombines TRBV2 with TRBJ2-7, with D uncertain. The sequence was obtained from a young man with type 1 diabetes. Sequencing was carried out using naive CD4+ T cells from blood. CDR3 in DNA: TGTCCTCACTCTTCTTATTCCTACGAGCAGTACTTC. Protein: CPHSSYSYEQYF.